This T cell receptor (beta chain) is from a study of spatial heterogeneity in lung cancer. Findings of the study overall: It was found that expanded intratumoral alpha and beta TCR counts tracked tumor mutation counts.

TCRdb recomputed calls from the 5' RACE reads with MiXCR, one row per CDR3 protein. This table has 100,000 to 110,000 distinct CDR3 sequences, roughly 4.5% appearing once. This sample's time point: sample taken at primary tumor resection. The input material, whole RNA from tumor, nontumor lung or frozen PBMC, was sequenced unsorted. V lost 2 bases and J lost 10; bases outside the gene matches: 2. Germline values: CDR1 DFQATT, CDR2 SNEGSKA (reference sequence). The CDR3 runs 11 residues. This clonotype was detected many times. The antigen remains unidentified. The rearrangement uses TRBV20-1 and TRBJ2-1, with 7 bases that match TRBD2. Sequencing used lung tumor tissue, obtained at surgery. This receptor was identified in a male donor with early-stage non-small cell lung cancer. The CDR3 DNA sequence: TGCAGTGCTAGATACGGGAGGGAGCAGTTCTTC. This encodes CSARYGREQFF.